Following are 2 T cell receptor beta chains from one sample sequenced in a study of Tregs in tolerant kidney transplant recipients. Some clones are missing from TCRdb's copy, which holds only in-frame ones; the method was immunoSEQ multiplex PCR. The repertoire holds 15,000 to 17,000 clones, with around half as singletons. After roughly six days with irradiated graft donor PBMCs, CFSE-labeled recipient PBMCs were FACS-sorted. The antigens for these receptors are not known. The starting material was CD4+ T cells from blood cultured with allogeneic cells, obtained before the transplant. All receptors come from a human patient who received a combined kidney and bone marrow transplant.

V and J are TRBV19 and TRBJ1-5, with D tentatively TRBD1 (5 bases). Germline assignment: CDR1 LNHDA and CDR2 SQIVND (reference sequence). Trimming cost V 4 bases and J 7 bases, with 11 bases left between them. This CDR3 has 13 residues. As DNA, the CDR3 is TGTGCCAGTAGTACCAGGGTACGGCAGCCCCAGCATTTT. The encoded protein is CASSTRVRQPQHF.

The CDR3: CASSSGSSGNTIYF. In DNA form, the CDR3 reads TGTGCCAGCAGCTCAGGTAGCTCTGGAAACACCATATATTTT. The V and J genes are TRBV5-4 and TRBJ1-3, with D unclear. Per the germline V gene, CDR1 is SGHNT and CDR2 is YYREEE (reference sequence). Trimming shortened V by 3 bases and J by 0 bases, and 7 bases separated the two germline ends. The CDR3 is made up of 14 amino acids.